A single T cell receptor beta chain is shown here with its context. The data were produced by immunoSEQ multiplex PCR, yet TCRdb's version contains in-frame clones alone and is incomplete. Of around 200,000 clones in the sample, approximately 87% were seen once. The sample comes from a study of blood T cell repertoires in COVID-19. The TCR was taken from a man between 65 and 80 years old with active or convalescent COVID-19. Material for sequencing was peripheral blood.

The CDR3 spells CASQTGSDGEQYF. The CDR3 nucleotides are TGTGCCAGCCAAACAGGGTCGGATGGAGAGCAGTACTTC. J is TRBJ2-7 and V is TRBV28; TRBD1 is a possible D gene (6 bases). Trimming cost V 8 bases and J 7 bases, with 18 bases left between them. Per the germline V gene, CDR1 is MDHEN and CDR2 is SYDVKM. The CDR3 sequence is 13 residues long.